This TCR beta chain was recorded in a study of low-dose radiotherapy and immunotherapy resistance in tumors. Study context: Radiation delivery to Cohort 1 consisted of 0.5 Gy per fraction every 2 weeks, summing to 6.5 Gy.

First-strand cDNA relied on TRAV- and TRBV-specific primers spanning alpha and beta chains. With a constant-region primer and a V-primer adapter, TCRs were subjected to about 20 PCR cycles of amplification. TCRdb processed the reads anew with MiXCR; each CDR3 protein has one entry. The profile shows tens of thousands of distinct CDR3 sequences, roughly 19% of them singletons. This clonotype was seen at least ten times. Time point here: before trial treatment. In the RACIN dose-escalation trial, donors got nivolumab plus ipilimumab with aspirin, cyclophosphamide and radiotherapy. The J segment lost 4 bases and the V segment lost 8 bases, leaving 4 bases of the junction unmatched. Germline CDR1 reads SGHTA; CDR2 reads FQGNSA. CDR3 size: 12 residues.

V usage is TRBV7-2 and J usage is TRBJ2-5; 7 nucleotides match TRBD2. The clonotype was recovered from a male donor with prostate cancer. The specimen was PBMCs, collected before treatment. CDR3 nucleotides: TGTGCCAGCTCGGGGGGAGGAGAGACCCAGTACTTC. Translation gives CASSGGGETQYF.